The clone carrying this T cell receptor (beta chain) was seen many times. These data are taken from a study of T cells in Graves' hyperthyroidism and ophthalmopathy. Any symptoms of ophthalmopathy came after the first hyperthyroidism diagnosis, from which the blood sample dates. This CDR3 has 16 amino acids. The trim removed 6 bases at V and 6 bases at J, leaving 9 bases unmatched. Germline V gives CDR1 SNHLY, CDR2 FYNNEI. TCR beta CDR3 regions were amplified from RNA. A first-round RT-PCR of the TCR CDR3 used the HTBI primer set. Each CDR3 protein gets one entry after TCRdb re-called the multiplex PCR reads with MiXCR. This table has about 360,000 distinct CDR3 sequences, less than 20% appearing once.

This clonotype originated in a woman under 30 with Graves' hyperthyroidism that later progressed to Graves' ophthalmopathy. V and J are TRBV2 and TRBJ1-6, with TRBD1 identical over 9 bases. The sequenced material came from blood. The CDR3 protein is CASSAQEGQGNSPLHF. CDR3 in DNA: TGTGCCAGCAGCGCCCAGGAGGGACAGGGTAATTCACCCCTCCACTTT.